Sequencing of this TCR beta chain was carried out in a study of blood T cell repertoires in COVID-19. Study in general: Collection of acute and convalescent COVID-19 samples took place in the United States, Italy and Spain. Nucleic acid was either cDNA or gDNA, and it came from T cells, B-cell-depleted T cells, or PBMCs.

Original handling: Amplification with reference gene primers provided the estimates of nucleated cell counts. Sequencing used immunoSEQ multiplex PCR; TCRdb keeps in-frame clones, though not all of them. D and trimming were read from the DNA, whereas the V and J calls and clone size are those reported in that table. Seen here are about 110,000 clones, just over 70% observed once, and the top ten hold 1.5% to 2%. The count of this clone is one. V was trimmed by 3 bases and J by 8 bases, leaving 10 bases between them. Looked up from germline, CDR1 is MDHEN and CDR2 is SYDVKM. The CDR3 consists of 12 residues.

The V gene is TRBV28, the J gene TRBJ1-2; D remains unclear. The sequence came from a woman aged 40-49 years with acute or convalescent COVID-19. The sequencing input was peripheral blood. The DNA for the CDR3 is TGTGCCAGCAGTTTGGTCCAGAAGGGCTACACCTTC. The encoded protein is CASSLVQKGYTF.